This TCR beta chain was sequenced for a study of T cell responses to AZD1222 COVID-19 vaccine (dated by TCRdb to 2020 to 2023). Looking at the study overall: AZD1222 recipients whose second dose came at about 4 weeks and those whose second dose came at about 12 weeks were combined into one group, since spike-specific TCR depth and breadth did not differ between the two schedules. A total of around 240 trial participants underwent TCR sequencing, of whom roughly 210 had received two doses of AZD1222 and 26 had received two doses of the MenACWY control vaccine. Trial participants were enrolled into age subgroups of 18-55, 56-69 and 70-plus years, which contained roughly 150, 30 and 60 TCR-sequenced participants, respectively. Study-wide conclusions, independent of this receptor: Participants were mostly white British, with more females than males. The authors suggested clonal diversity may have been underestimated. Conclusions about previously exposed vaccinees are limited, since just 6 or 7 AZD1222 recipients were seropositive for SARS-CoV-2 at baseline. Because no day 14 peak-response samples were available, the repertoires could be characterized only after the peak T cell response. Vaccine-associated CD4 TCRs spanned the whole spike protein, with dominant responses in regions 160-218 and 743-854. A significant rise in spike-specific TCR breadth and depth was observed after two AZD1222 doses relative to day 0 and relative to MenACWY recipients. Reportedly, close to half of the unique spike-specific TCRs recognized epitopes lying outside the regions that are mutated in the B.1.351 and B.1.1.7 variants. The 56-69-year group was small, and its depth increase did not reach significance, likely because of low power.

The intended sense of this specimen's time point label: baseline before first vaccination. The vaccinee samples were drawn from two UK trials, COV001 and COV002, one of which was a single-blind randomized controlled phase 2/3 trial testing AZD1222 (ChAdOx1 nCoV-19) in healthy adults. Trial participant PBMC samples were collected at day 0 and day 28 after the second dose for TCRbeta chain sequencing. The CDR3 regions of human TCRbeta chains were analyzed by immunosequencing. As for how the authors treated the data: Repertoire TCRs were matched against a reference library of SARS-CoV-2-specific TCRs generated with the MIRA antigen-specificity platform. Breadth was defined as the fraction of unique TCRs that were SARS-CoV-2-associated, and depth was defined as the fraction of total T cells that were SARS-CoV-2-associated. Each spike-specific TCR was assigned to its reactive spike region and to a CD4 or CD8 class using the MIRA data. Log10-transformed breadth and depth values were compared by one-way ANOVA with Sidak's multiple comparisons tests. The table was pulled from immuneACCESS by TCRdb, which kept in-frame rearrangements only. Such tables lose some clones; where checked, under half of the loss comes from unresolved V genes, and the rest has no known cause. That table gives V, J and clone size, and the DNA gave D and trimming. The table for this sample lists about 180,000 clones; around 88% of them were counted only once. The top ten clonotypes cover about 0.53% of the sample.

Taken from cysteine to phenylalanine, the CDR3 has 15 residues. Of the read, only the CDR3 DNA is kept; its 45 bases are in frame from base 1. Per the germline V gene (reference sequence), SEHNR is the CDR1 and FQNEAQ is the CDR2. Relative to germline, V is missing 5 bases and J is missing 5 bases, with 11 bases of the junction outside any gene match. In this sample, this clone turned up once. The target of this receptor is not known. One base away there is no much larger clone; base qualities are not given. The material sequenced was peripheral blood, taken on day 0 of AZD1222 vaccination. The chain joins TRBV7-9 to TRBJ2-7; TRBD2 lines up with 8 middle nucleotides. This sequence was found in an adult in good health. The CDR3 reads CASSPRGAGVDEQYF. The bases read TGTGCCAGCAGCCCCCGGGGAGCGGGAGTGGACGAGCAGTACTTC. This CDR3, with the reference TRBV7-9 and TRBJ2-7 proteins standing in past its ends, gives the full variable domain DTGVSQNPRHKITKRGQNVTFRCDPISEHNRLYWYRQTLGQGPEFLTYFQNEAQLEKSRLLSDRFSAERPKGSFSTLEIQRTEQGDSAMYLCASSPRGAGVDEQYFGPGTRLTVT.